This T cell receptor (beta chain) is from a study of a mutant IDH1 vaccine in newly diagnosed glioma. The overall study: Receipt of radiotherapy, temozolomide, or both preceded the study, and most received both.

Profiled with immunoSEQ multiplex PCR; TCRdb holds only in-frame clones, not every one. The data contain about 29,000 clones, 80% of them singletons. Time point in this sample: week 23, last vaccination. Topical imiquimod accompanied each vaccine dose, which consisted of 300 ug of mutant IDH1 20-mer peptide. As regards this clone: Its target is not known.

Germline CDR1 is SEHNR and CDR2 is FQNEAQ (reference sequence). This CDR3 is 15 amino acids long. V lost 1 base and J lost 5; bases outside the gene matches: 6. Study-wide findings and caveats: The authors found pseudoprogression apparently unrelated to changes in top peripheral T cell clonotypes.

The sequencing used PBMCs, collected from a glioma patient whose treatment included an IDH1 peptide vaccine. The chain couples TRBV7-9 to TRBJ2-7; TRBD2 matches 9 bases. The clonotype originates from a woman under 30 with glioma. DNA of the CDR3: TGTGCCAGCAGCTTAGAGGGCGGGAGGGAACACGAGCAGTACTTC. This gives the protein CASSLEGGREHEQYF.